This T cell receptor (beta chain) was obtained from a study of T-cell reconstitution after alpha-beta-depleted transplantation in children. Unique molecular identifiers were built into the TCRbeta library. TCRdb independently ran MiXCR on the PCR reads; one entry per CDR3 protein. Among roughly 500,000 distinct CDR3 sequences listed, about 10% were seen once. From germline, CDR1 is DFQATT and CDR2 SNEGSKA (reference sequence). CDR3 length equals 14 residues. V shed 7 bases, J shed 7 bases, and the junction held 12 bases outside the gene matches. This clonotype was observed many times. Its antigen remains unidentified. Whole-study results and caveats: T-cell counts and diversity were attributed mostly to newly produced T cells one year after transplant. At day 60, the high TCRbeta diversity found in some patients originated from recipient T cells and thymic progenitors that had survived.

The sequence was collected from a child aged 2 to 15 with inherited bone marrow failure, due to receive a stem cell transplant. Sequences were derived from PBMCs, sampled before TCRalphabeta/CD19-depleted stem cell transplant. V and J are TRBV20-1 and TRBJ2-1; TRBD1 matches 8 bases. Here the CDR3 DNA reads TGCAGTGGGGAAACCGGGACAGGCTGGAATGAGCAGTTCTTC. Residues: CSGETGTGWNEQFF.